Here is one T cell receptor (beta chain) with its context. The cohort comprised adults aged 18 to 89 years residing in approximately 22 US areas. Categorization into cohorts depended on clinical history that participants reported. These data originate in a study of blood T cell repertoires in COVID-19. Germline CDR1 reads MDHEN; CDR2 reads SYDVKM. V was trimmed by 8 bases and J by 4 bases, leaving 8 bases between them. This CDR3 has 11 amino acids. Sequencing used immunoSEQ multiplex PCR; TCRdb keeps in-frame clones, though not all of them. The sample includes 150,000 to 200,000 clones, around 76% of them seen just once.

The sequenced sample consisted of PBMCs or T cells enriched from blood (not recorded which). The TCR was taken from a woman in her fifties or sixties with acute COVID-19. This sequence joins TRBV28 and TRBJ1-2; D might be TRBD1 (6 bases). CDR3 sequence reads: CASRDTYGYTF. CDR3 nucleotide sequence: TGTGCCAGCCGGGACACCTATGGCTACACCTTC.